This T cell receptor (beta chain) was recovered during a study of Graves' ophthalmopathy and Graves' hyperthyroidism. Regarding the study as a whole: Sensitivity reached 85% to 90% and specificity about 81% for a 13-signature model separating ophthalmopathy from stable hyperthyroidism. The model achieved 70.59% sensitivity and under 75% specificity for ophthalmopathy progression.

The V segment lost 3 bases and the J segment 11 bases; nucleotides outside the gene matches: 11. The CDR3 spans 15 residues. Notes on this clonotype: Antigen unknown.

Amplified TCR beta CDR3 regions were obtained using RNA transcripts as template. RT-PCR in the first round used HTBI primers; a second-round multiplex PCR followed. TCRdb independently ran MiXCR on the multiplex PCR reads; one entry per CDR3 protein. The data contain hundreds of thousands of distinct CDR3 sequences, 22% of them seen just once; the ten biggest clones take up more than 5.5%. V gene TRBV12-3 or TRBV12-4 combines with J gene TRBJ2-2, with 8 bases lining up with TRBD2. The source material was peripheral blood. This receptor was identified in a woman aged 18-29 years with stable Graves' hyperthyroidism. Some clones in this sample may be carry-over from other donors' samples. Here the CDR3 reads CASSLSGGADTELFF. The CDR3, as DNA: TGTGCCAGCAGTTTGAGCGGGGGCGCCGATACAGAGCTGTTTTTT.